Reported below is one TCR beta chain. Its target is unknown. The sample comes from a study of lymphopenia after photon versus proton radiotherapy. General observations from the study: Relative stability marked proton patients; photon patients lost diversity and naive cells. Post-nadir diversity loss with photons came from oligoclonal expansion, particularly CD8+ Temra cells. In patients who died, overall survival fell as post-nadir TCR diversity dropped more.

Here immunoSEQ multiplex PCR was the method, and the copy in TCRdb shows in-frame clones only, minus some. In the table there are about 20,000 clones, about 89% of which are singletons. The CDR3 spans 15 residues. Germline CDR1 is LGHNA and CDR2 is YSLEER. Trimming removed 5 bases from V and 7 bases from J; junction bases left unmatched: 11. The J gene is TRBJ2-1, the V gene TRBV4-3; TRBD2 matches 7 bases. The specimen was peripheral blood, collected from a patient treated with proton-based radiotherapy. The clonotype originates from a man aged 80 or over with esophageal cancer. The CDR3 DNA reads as TGCGCCAGCAGCAAAGGAGACTATAGCGGGAATGAGCAGTTCTTC. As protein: CASSKGDYSGNEQFF.